What follows are 19 T cell receptor beta chains derived from one specimen sequenced in a study of CD4+ T cells in melanoma. This table comes from immunoSEQ multiplex PCR, and its TCRdb copy is limited to in-frame clones, with some not included. Of tens of thousands of clones in the sample, 55% to 75% are singletons; the top ten hold approximately 5%. The sample taken for sequencing was tumor tissue. Receptors originate from a human donor with melanoma.

The chain carries TRBV7-9 and TRBJ1-6; 8 nucleotides match TRBD1. V gave up 3 bases and J gave up 14 bases; unmatched junction bases: 9. Germline V CDR1 and CDR2: SEHNR, FQNEAQ (reference sequence). The CDR3 sequence is 14 residues long. CDR3 sequence: CASSFRTGTSALHF. CDR3 nucleotide sequence: TGTGCCAGCAGCTTCAGGACAGGGACCTCAGCCCTCCACTTT.

The chain links TRBV7-9 to TRBJ2-2, with D hard to call. Trimming removed 6 bases at V and 7 bases at J, with 6 bases between. The CDR3 runs 11 residues. Germline lookup yields CDR1 SEHNR and CDR2 FQNEAQ (reference sequence). CDR3 loop: CASSSHGELFF. The CDR3 coding sequence is TGTGCCAGCAGTAGTCACGGGGAGCTGTTTTTT.

This chain connects TRBV5-1 to TRBJ1-1, with no clear D. CDR1 SGHRS and CDR2 YFSETQ come from the germline V gene. The CDR3 has 14 amino acids. V gave up 0 bases and J gave up 3 bases, with 9 bases separating them. CDR3 loop: CASSLGGSDTEAFF. The CDR3 nucleotides read TGCGCCAGCAGCTTGGGAGGGAGTGACACTGAAGCTTTCTTT.

The chain couples TRBV5-1 to TRBJ1-1; a possible D gene is TRBD1 (5 bases). This CDR3 has 14 amino acids. The germline CDR1 and CDR2 sequences are SGHRS and YFSETQ. V was shortened by 2 bases and J by 8 bases, with 16 bases between the two germline ends. The CDR3 sequence is CASSFTDRPGEAFF. CDR3 bases: TGCGCCAGCAGCTTTACCGACCGTCCAGGGGAAGCTTTCTTT.

This clone appeared once. The V and J genes are TRBV19 and TRBJ2-7, with D maybe TRBD1 (6 bases). Germline assignment: CDR1 LNHDA and CDR2 SQIVND (reference sequence). The V end was cut by 4 bases, the J end by 5 bases, with 18 bases between. The CDR3 has 15 residues. This CDR3 is CASSTPGQPKDEQYF. The DNA of the CDR3 is TGTGCCAGTAGTACCCCGGGACAACCCAAGGACGAGCAGTACTTC. Supplemented by reference TRBV19 and TRBJ2-7, the full variable domain reads DGGITQSPKYLFRKEGQNVTLSCEQNLNHDAMYWYRQDPGQGLRLIYYSQIVNDFQKGDIAEGYSVSREKKESFPLTVTSAQKNPTAFYLCASSTPGQPKDEQYFGPGTRLTVT.

CDR3: CASSPSRGRTEAFF. In DNA form, the CDR3 reads TGTGCCAGCTCACCTAGCCGGGGTAGAACTGAAGCTTTCTTT. V and J are TRBV18 and TRBJ1-1, with D unresolved. This CDR3 region has 14 residues. V shed 3 bases and J shed 5 bases, with 13 bases lying between them. Germline-derived CDR1 and CDR2 are KGHSH and LQKENI.

The chain has TRBV5-4 and TRBJ1-2; TRBD1 agrees at 8 bases. The germline V gene has CDR1 SGHNT and CDR2 YYREEE (reference sequence). The V segment lost 4 bases and the J segment 5 bases; nucleotides outside the gene matches: 7. This CDR3 has 14 residues. The CDR3 loop reads CASSIGQGLYGYTF. The CDR3 DNA reads TGTGCCAGCAGCATAGGACAGGGTTTGTATGGCTACACCTTC.

This chain uses TRBV5-1 with TRBJ2-2, with a tentative D call TRBD1 (5 bases). Germline CDR1 is SGHRS and CDR2 is YFSETQ. The CDR3 has 17 residues. Trimming took off 6 bases at V and 1 base at J, with 19 bases between the two ends. CDR3 loop: CASTAGHLIGNTGELFF. Written as DNA, the CDR3 is TGCGCCAGCACCGCAGGACACCTAATAGGGAACACCGGGGAGCTGTTTTTT.

The chain carries TRBV5-8 and TRBJ2-1; tentative D call: TRBD1 (5 bases). This CDR3 is built from 15 residues. Trimming pared 3 bases from V and 0 bases from J, leaving 10 bases between. Germline V gene sequence: CDR1 SGHTS, CDR2 YDEGEE. The CDR3 nucleotides read TGTGCCAGCAGCTCTTACAGGAGCTCCTACAATGAGCAGTTCTTC. Encoded protein: CASSSYRSSYNEQFF.

The rearrangement joins TRBV11-2 to TRBJ2-2; D is perhaps TRBD1 or TRBD2 (5 bases each). Germline assignment: CDR1 SGHAT and CDR2 FQNNGV. V was trimmed by 1 base and J by 1 base, leaving 13 bases between them. The CDR3 totals 17 residues. CDR3 bases: TGTGCCAGCAGCTTAGCTTTACAGGCGGGGAACACCGGGGAGCTGTTTTTT. Translation gives CASSLALQAGNTGELFF.

V is TRBV7-6 and J is TRBJ2-1, with a tentative D call TRBD2 (6 bases). CDR3 size: 12 residues. Germline V gene data show CDR1 as SGHVS and CDR2 as FNYEAQ. Trimming removed 4 bases from V and 8 bases from J, with 9 bases in between. In nucleotides, the CDR3 is TGTGCCAGCAGCTCGCGGGGTGATGAGCAGTTCTTC. This sequence encodes CASSSRGDEQFF.

This clone was detected many times. The chain joins TRBV27 to TRBJ1-1; D gene uncertain. The ends were cut back, 0 bases at V and 1 base at J, with 3 bases in the middle. Germline V gene sequence: CDR1 MNHEY, CDR2 SMNVEV (reference sequence). The CDR3 has 13 residues. In DNA form, the CDR3 reads TGTGCCAGCAGTTTATCACGGAACACTGAAGCTTTCTTT. Protein: CASSLSRNTEAFF.

The rearrangement joins TRBV30 to TRBJ1-5; perhaps TRBD1 as D (6 bases). The CDR3 has 13 residues. With 1 base removed from V and 5 bases from J, the gap between germline ends came to 9 bases. Germline assignment: CDR1 GTSNPN and CDR2 SVGIG (reference sequence). The CDR3 spells CAWSGTEDQPQHF. In nucleotides, the CDR3 is TGTGCCTGGAGTGGGACAGAAGATCAGCCCCAGCATTTT.

The chain has TRBV7-2 and TRBJ2-5; 8 nucleotides line up with TRBD2. V dropped 4 bases and J dropped 5; count of bases not matched to a gene: 6. The CDR3 is 14 residues long. CDR1 SGHTA and CDR2 FQGNSA come from the germline V gene. DNA of the CDR3: TGTGCCAGCAGCTCCCGCGGGGGGAGGGAGACCCAGTACTTC. This translates into CASSSRGGRETQYF.

The chain carries TRBV28 and TRBJ1-1, with D maybe TRBD1 (5 bases). CDR1 and CDR2 (germline): MDHEN, SYDVKM. There are 14 residues in the CDR3. Trimming shortened V by 6 bases and J by 2 bases, and 13 bases separated the two germline ends. The CDR3 DNA sequence: TGTGCCAGCAGCTTCAGGGTCGGAAACACTGAAGCTTTCTTT. This sequence encodes CASSFRVGNTEAFF.

The rearrangement joins TRBV10-3 to TRBJ1-1, with TRBD1 as a possible D gene (5 bases). Germline-derived CDR1 and CDR2 are ENHRY and SYGVKD. The V and J ends lost 3 bases and 1 base respectively, with 6 bases between them. The CDR3 is 13 residues long. CDR3 nucleotides: TGTGCCATCAGTGAAGGACAGAACACTGAAGCTTTCTTT. Its translation: CAISEGQNTEAFF.

The genes are TRBV7-9 and TRBJ2-1; no reliable D call. The CDR3 is 13 residues long. Looked up from germline, CDR1 is SEHNR and CDR2 is FQNEAQ (reference sequence). Trimming removed 1 base from V and 6 bases from J, with 7 bases in between. CDR3 nucleotide sequence: TGTGCCAGCAGCTTAGACATCGGCAATGAGCAGTTCTTC. It encodes CASSLDIGNEQFF.

The genes are TRBV6-1 and TRBJ1-2; 10 bases are shared with TRBD1. V lost 6 bases and J lost 5; bases outside the gene matches: 9. Germline V gives CDR1 MNHNS, CDR2 SASEGT. The CDR3 consists of 15 residues. The CDR3 sequence is CASRAGTGVGYGYTF. The CDR3 nucleotides read TGTGCCAGCAGGGCCGGGACAGGGGTGGGGTATGGCTACACCTTC.

This rearrangement joins TRBV6-5 to TRBJ1-2; 8 bases map to TRBD1. Trimming removed 2 bases from V and 6 bases from J; junction bases left unmatched: 5. Germline values: CDR1 MNHEY, CDR2 SVGAGI. The CDR3 loop spans 14 amino acids. CDR3 nucleotides: TGTGCCAGCAGTTACCCGGGACAGGCGAATGGCTACACCTTC. Its translation: CASSYPGQANGYTF.